The 11 T cell receptor beta chains below all came from one sample that was sequenced in a study of CD8+ T cells in alopecia areata. Treatment in this sample: oral pan-JAK inhibitor, 5-10 mg twice daily. RNA extraction and reverse transcription yielded cDNA as sequencing template. Libraries were prepared by immunoSEQ multiplex PCR; TCRdb keeps only in-frame clonotypes and omits some of them. Among fewer than 200,000 clones listed, roughly 61% were seen once. This specimen consisted of CD8+ T cells sorted from blood, obtained at week 24, from a patient treated with tofacitinib. Receptors originate from a human donor with alopecia areata.

The chain links TRBV4-1 to TRBJ2-5, with D perhaps TRBD2 (6 bases). The V end lost 4 bases, the J end lost 4 bases, and 13 bases lay between the germline ends. Looked up from germline, CDR1 is MGHRA and CDR2 is YSYEKL. The CDR3 sequence is 14 residues long. The CDR3: CASSPGRGLETQYF. The DNA of the CDR3 is TGCGCCAGCAGCCCAGGCCGGGGGTTAGAGACCCAGTACTTC.

V gene TRBV27 combines with J gene TRBJ2-5; D remains unclear. Looked up from germline, CDR1 is MNHEY and CDR2 is SMNVEV (reference sequence). Trimming removed 6 bases at V and 1 base at J, with 15 bases between. The CDR3 loop spans 15 amino acids. The CDR3: CASSSYPSAQETQYF. CDR3 bases: TGTGCCAGCAGCTCTTACCCGTCTGCCCAAGAGACCCAGTACTTC.

The rearrangement joins TRBV6-5 to TRBJ1-5, with D maybe TRBD1 (5 bases). Per germline, CDR1 MNHEY and CDR2 SVGAGI. The V and J ends lost 6 bases and 2 bases respectively, with 14 bases between them. The CDR3 spans 15 residues. CDR3 residues: CASSPTASGNQPQHF. Written as DNA, the CDR3 is TGTGCCAGCAGCCCGACAGCCTCAGGCAATCAGCCCCAGCATTTT.

This clone was counted only a few times. The rearrangement uses TRBV7-9 and TRBJ1-5, with D tentatively TRBD1 (5 bases). The CDR3 consists of 14 residues. CDR1 is SEHNR and CDR2 is FQNEAQ in the germline V gene (reference sequence). The ends were cut back, 5 bases at V and 3 bases at J, with 11 bases in the middle. DNA for the CDR3: TGTGCCAGCAGCCTCGGGGGTCTCAATCAGCCCCAGCATTTT. This encodes CASSLGGLNQPQHF.

The genes are TRBV7-9 and TRBJ2-3; 8 positions agree with TRBD2. The V gene end was trimmed by 5 bases and the J gene end by 3 bases; junction bases not matched to a gene: 4. The germline V gene encodes CDR1 SEHNR and CDR2 FQNEAQ (reference sequence). CDR3 length: 14 amino acids. The CDR3 DNA follows: TGTGCCAGCAGCCGCGGGGGGCGGACAGATACGCAGTATTTT. It translates to CASSRGGRTDTQYF.

The rearrangement joins TRBV29-1 to TRBJ1-1; D perhaps matches TRBD1 (5 bases). Germline-derived CDR1 and CDR2 are SQVTM and ANQGSEA. The V gene lost 0 bases and the J gene lost 2 bases, with 10 bases spanning the gap. This CDR3 comprises 14 residues. In DNA, the CDR3 is TGCAGCGTTGAAGACTGGCAGGGAAACACTGAAGCTTTCTTT. It encodes CSVEDWQGNTEAFF. The variable domain in full, with the rest retrieved from reference TRBV29-1 and TRBJ1-1, is SAVISQKPSRDICQRGTSLTIQCQVDSQVTMMFWYRQQPGQSLTLIATANQGSEATYESGFVIDKFPISRPNLTFSTLTVSNMSPEDSSIYLCSVEDWQGNTEAFFGQGTRLTVV.

The chain has TRBV27 and TRBJ1-6; D possibly corresponds to TRBD1 (5 bases). The length of the CDR3 is 14 residues. V dropped 2 bases and J dropped 11 bases, with 13 bases sitting between them. Germline V gene lookup returns CDR1 MNHEY and CDR2 SMNVEV (reference sequence). CDR3 nucleotide sequence: TGTGCCAGCAGTTTAGGCAGGGCCACACCACCCCTCCACTTT. Residues: CASSLGRATPPLHF.

This clone occurred a few times. The V call is TRBV10-3, the J call TRBJ2-7; unclear D gene. V gave up 8 bases and J gave up 4 bases, with 9 bases separating them. The V gene's germline CDR1 is ENHRY and CDR2 SYGVKD. CDR3 length: 11 residues. This CDR3 is CAISRSYEQYF. CDR3 bases: TGTGCCATCTCCAGGTCTTACGAGCAGTACTTC.

The rearrangement uses TRBV2 and TRBJ2-1; TRBD1 matches 7 bases. The CDR3 sequence is 13 residues long. The ends lost 4 bases at V and 6 bases at J; junction bases unmatched: 3. Germline V gene sequence: CDR1 SNHLY, CDR2 FYNNEI. The CDR3 is CASSGQGGNEQFF. CDR3 coding DNA: TGTGCCAGCAGTGGACAGGGCGGCAATGAGCAGTTCTTC.

This clone came up once. The chain is built from TRBV9 and TRBJ2-3; TRBD2 might be the D (7 bases). CDR1 and CDR2 (germline): SGDLS, YYNGEE. Between the trimmed V and J ends, which lost 3 bases and 5 bases, there was a span of 19 bases. CDR3 size: 16 residues. DNA of the CDR3: TGTGCCAGCAGCGCACAAGACGGGGGGCTGGTAGATACGCAGTATTTT. Translation: CASSAQDGGLVDTQYF.

V gene TRBV29-1 combines with J gene TRBJ1-1; D ambiguous. This CDR3 contains 10 residues. Trimming took 4 bases from V and 5 from J, leaving 5 bases between them. Germline CDR1 and CDR2: SQVTM and ANQGSEA. CDR3 protein: CSVVNTEAFF. DNA for the CDR3: TGCAGCGTTGTAAATACTGAAGCTTTCTTT.